This TCR beta chain came from a study of cytomegalovirus exposure and HLA in healthy donors. The PCR contained 60 Vbeta and 13 Jbeta primers. Data came from immunoSEQ multiplex PCR; TCRdb stores just in-frame clones and leaves some out. The data hold under 200,000 clones, with 68% observed a single time. The trim removed 9 bases at V and 3 bases at J, leaving 18 bases unmatched. This CDR3 spans 17 amino acids. Germline V gives CDR1 LGHNA, CDR2 YNFKEQ. The chain employs TRBV4-2 and TRBJ2-7; 9 bases are shared with TRBD1. This clonotype was obtained from a woman between 35 and 50 years old in good health and CMV-seropositive. The sample consisted of PBMCs. The CDR3 bases are TGTGCCAGTACTCCGGGACAGGGAACCTCTTGGAACTACGAGCAGTACTTC. This encodes CASTPGQGTSWNYEQYF.